This T cell receptor beta chain was identified during a study of beta chain features in type 1 diabetes. Study results and caveats: In every one of the four CD4+ subsets, TCRB CDR3s were moderately but significantly shorter in Type 1 diabetes patients.

V was shortened by 2 bases and J by 5 bases, with 9 bases between the two germline ends. This CDR3 contains 14 residues. Germline CDR1 reads MDHEN; CDR2 reads SYDVKM. Regarding this clone: Its antigen is currently unknown.

The study reverse transcribed the entire isolated RNA, so it sequenced expressed TCRB transcripts. Generated by immunoSEQ multiplex PCR, the TCRdb table keeps only in-frame clones and is missing some. This sample carries under 450,000 clones, more than 13% of them seen once, and the ten largest clones take about 0.02%. Sample: naive CD4+ T cells from blood. The chain is built from TRBV28 and TRBJ1-4; no clear D gene. The receptor was isolated from a woman under 30 in good health. CDR3 loop: CASSLIQWNEKLFF. Written as DNA, the CDR3 is TGTGCCAGCAGTTTAATACAGTGGAATGAAAAACTGTTTTTT.